This entry lists 6 T cell receptor beta chains sequenced from one sample in a study of OX40 agonist ivuxolimab in advanced cancers. The method was the immunoSEQ multiplex PCR assay. TCRdb limited this immuneACCESS table to in-frame rearrangements with V and J called. A share of clones is missing; checked studies link under half to unresolved V genes, and the rest is unexplained. Counted in this sample were nearly 70,000 clones; around 83% of them appeared once. The top ten constitute about 1.5% of the sample. The material sequenced was CD4+ or CD8+ T cells sorted from blood, taken in a trial of the OX40 agonist ivuxolimab. The source is an adult with an advanced solid tumor such as melanoma, head and neck, liver or kidney cancer.

The chain links TRBV19 to TRBJ1-3; no clear D gene. Germline-derived CDR1 and CDR2 are LNHDA and SQIVND (reference sequence). Trimming left V 6 bases short and J 5 bases short, with 20 bases between. CDR3 length equals 16 residues. The CDR3 nucleotides read TGTGCCAGTAGCCCAGGATCGGGAGGGAAGAGAAACACCATATATTTT. This translates into CASSPGSGGKRNTIYF.

V and J are TRBV6-5 and TRBJ2-7, with D possibly being TRBD1 (7 bases). The V gene's germline CDR1 is MNHEY and CDR2 SVGAGI. V was trimmed by 2 bases and J by 4 bases, leaving 12 bases between them. The CDR3 loop spans 14 amino acids. For the CDR3, the DNA is TGTGCCAGCAGTTACGGGCGGGACAGTTACGAGCAGTACTTC. As protein: CASSYGRDSYEQYF.

The J gene is TRBJ1-1, the V gene TRBV7-9; D unresolved. This CDR3 is built from 13 residues. The V and J ends lost 1 base and 4 bases respectively, with 7 bases between them. Germline V gene lookup returns CDR1 SEHNR and CDR2 FQNEAQ (reference sequence). Written as DNA, the CDR3 is TGTGCCAGCAGCTTAGAGGAGATCACTGAAGCTTTCTTT. It specifies CASSLEEITEAFF.

The chain links TRBV5-8 to TRBJ1-5, with TRBD1 as a possible D gene (5 bases). The V end lost 3 bases, the J end lost 4 bases, and 8 bases lay between the germline ends. Looked up from germline, CDR1 is SGHTS and CDR2 is YDEGEE. CDR3 length: 13 residues. The CDR3: CASSWGRNQPQHF. CDR3 coding DNA: TGTGCCAGCAGCTGGGGACGGAATCAGCCCCAGCATTTT.

About this clone itself: Other DNA sequences from this sample encode an identical CDR3 as well. The V gene is TRBV7-2, the J gene TRBJ2-3; no clear D. This CDR3 is 15 amino acids long. Trimming stripped 2 bases from V and 0 bases from J, with 9 bases between. Germline loops: CDR1 SGHTA, CDR2 FQGNSA. The CDR3 spells CASSLMGSSTDTQYF. The CDR3 DNA is TGTGCCAGCAGCTTAATGGGTTCTAGCACAGATACGCAGTATTTT.

The V call is TRBV2, the J call TRBJ2-5, with 8 bases matching TRBD2. V lost 8 bases to trimming and J lost 7 bases; unmatched junction nucleotides: 15. This CDR3 comprises 15 residues. The germline V gene encodes CDR1 SNHLY and CDR2 FYNNEI. The CDR3 loop reads CASRGTGGQIRTQYF. CDR3 sequence (DNA): TGTGCCAGCCGTGGGACGGGGGGGCAGATCAGGACCCAGTACTTC.